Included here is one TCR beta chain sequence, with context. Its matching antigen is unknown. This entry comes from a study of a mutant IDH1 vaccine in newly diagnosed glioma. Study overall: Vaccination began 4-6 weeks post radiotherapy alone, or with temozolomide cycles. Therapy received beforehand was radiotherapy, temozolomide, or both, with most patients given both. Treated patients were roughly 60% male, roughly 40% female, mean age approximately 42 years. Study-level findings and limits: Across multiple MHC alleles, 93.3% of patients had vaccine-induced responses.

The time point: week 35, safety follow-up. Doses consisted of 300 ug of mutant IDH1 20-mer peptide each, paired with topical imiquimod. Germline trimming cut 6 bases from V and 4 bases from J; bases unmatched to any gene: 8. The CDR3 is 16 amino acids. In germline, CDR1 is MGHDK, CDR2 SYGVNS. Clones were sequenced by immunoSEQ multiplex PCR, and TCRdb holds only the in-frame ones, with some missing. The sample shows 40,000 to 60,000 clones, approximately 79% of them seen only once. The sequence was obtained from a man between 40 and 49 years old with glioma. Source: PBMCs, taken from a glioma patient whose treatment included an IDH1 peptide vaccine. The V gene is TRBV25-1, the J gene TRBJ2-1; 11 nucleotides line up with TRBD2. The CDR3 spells CASSLSGTSGYNEQFF. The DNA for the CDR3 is TGTGCCAGCAGCCTGTCCGGGACTAGCGGATACAATGAGCAGTTCTTC.